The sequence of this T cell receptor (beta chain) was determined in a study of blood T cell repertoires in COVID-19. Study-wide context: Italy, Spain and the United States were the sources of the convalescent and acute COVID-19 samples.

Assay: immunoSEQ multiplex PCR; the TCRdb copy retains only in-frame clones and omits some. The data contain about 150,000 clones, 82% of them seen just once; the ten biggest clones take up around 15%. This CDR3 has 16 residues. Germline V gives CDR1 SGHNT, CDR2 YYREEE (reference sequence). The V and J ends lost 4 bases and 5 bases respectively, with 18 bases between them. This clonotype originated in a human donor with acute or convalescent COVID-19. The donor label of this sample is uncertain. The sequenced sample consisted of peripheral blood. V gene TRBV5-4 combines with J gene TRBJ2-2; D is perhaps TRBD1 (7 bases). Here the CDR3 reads CASSHGGQGGTGELFF. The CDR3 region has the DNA TGTGCCAGCAGCCATGGGGGGCAGGGGGGAACCGGGGAGCTGTTTTTT.